These 14 T cell receptor beta chains share one sample of origin, sequenced in a study of shared clonotypes between healthy human individuals. Sequencing used immunoSEQ multiplex PCR; TCRdb keeps in-frame clones, though not all of them. The sample contains fewer than 1.6 million clones, about 98.5% of which appear only once. The sequenced material came from naive CD4+ T cells sorted from blood. Sample subset: CD45RA+ positively selected. These receptors all come from a man aged 25 to 40 in good health.

The genes are TRBV9 and TRBJ2-1; TRBD2 matches 8 bases. CDR1 and CDR2 (germline): SGDLS, YYNGEE. V gave up 0 bases and J gave up 7 bases; unmatched junction bases: 6. The CDR3 covers 15 residues. The CDR3 DNA reads as TGTGCCAGCAGCGTAGAAATAGCGGGATTAAATGAGCAGTTCTTC. Translated, it gives CASSVEIAGLNEQFF.

V and J are TRBV7-8 and TRBJ2-1; 8 bases agree with TRBD2. The CDR3 sequence is 15 residues long. CDR1 is SGHVS, CDR2 FQNEAQ, per germline. The ends lost 0 bases at V and 8 bases at J; junction bases unmatched: 6. CDR3: CASSLAAGAVYEQFF. CDR3 sequence (DNA): TGTGCCAGCAGCTTAGCAGCGGGAGCTGTATATGAGCAGTTCTTC.

The chain uses TRBV5-4 and TRBJ1-2; 11 bases map to TRBD1. The ends lost 4 bases at V and 3 bases at J; junction bases unmatched: 5. The CDR3 has 15 residues. Germline V CDR1 and CDR2: SGHNT, YYREEE (reference sequence). CDR3 bases: TGTGCCAGCAGCCCAGGACAGGGGGCGGACTATGGCTACACCTTC. It codes for CASSPGQGADYGYTF.

This clone was seen only once. The chain couples TRBV18 to TRBJ1-2; D gene ambiguous. There are 13 residues in the CDR3. V dropped 3 bases and J dropped 7 bases, with 12 bases sitting between them. Germline V gives CDR1 KGHSH, CDR2 LQKENI. This CDR3 reads CASSPTSSSGYTF. Written as DNA, the CDR3 is TGTGCCAGCTCACCCACTTCCTCGAGTGGCTACACCTTC. The full variable domain, its missing parts supplied by reference TRBV18 and TRBJ1-2, is NAGVMQNPRHLVRRRGQEARLRCSPMKGHSHVYWYRQLPEEGLKFMVYLQKENIIDESGMPKERFSAEFPKEGPSILRIQQVVRGDSAAYFCASSPTSSSGYTFGSGTRLTVV.

The CDR3 DNA reads TGTGCCAGCAGCCCCAGACTGGAGAGCTCCTACAATGAGCAGTTCTTC. Protein product: CASSPRLESSYNEQFF. V usage is TRBV7-2 and J usage is TRBJ2-1; D ambiguous. CDR3 length: 16 amino acids. Trimming took off 5 bases at V and 0 bases at J, with 14 bases between the two ends. The germline CDR1 and CDR2 sequences are SGHTA and FQGNSA.

The CDR3 region has the DNA TGTGCCAGCAGTTCACCCTATGGGGGGGCCGAGCAGTACTTC. This sequence encodes CASSSPYGGAEQYF. The chain recombines TRBV6-5 with TRBJ2-7, with D perhaps TRBD2 (7 bases). Per the germline V gene, CDR1 is MNHEY and CDR2 is SVGAGI. V lost 4 bases, J lost 6 bases, and 16 bases lay in between. This CDR3 has 14 amino acids.

The chain recombines TRBV10-1 with TRBJ2-1, with 9 bases aligning to TRBD2. Germline CDR1 WNHNN, CDR2 SYGVQD (reference sequence). Trimming at V came to 2 bases and at J to 10 bases, leaving 12 bases not matched to a gene. The CDR3 is 16 residues long. The CDR3 sequence is CASSERGRGGLPEQFF. CDR3 coding DNA: TGCGCCAGCAGTGAGCGCGGGAGGGGGGGCCTTCCCGAGCAGTTCTTC.

The chain recombines TRBV5-5 with TRBJ1-5, with 9 positions matching TRBD1. This CDR3 contains 14 residues. Germline CDR1 is SGHKS and CDR2 is YYEKEE (reference sequence). Trimming cost V 4 bases and J 5 bases; bases outside gene matches: 4. The CDR3 loop reads CASSRTGADQPQHF. The CDR3 DNA reads TGTGCCAGCAGCAGGACAGGGGCAGATCAGCCCCAGCATTTT.

This clone was counted a single time. V and J are TRBV5-1 and TRBJ2-5, with 11 nucleotides matching TRBD2. Germline CDR1 SGHRS, CDR2 YFSETQ. This CDR3 comprises 13 residues. J was trimmed by 5 bases and V by 7 bases; bases with no gene match: 4. Written as DNA, the CDR3 is TGCGCCAGCGCCACTAGCGGGAGTGAGACCCAGTACTTC. Encoded protein: CASATSGSETQYF.

The rearrangement joins TRBV15 to TRBJ2-5; TRBD1 is a possible D gene (6 bases). This CDR3 contains 17 residues. V was shortened by 0 bases and J by 5 bases, with 19 bases between the two germline ends. Per the germline V gene, CDR1 is LNHNV and CDR2 is YYDKDF (reference sequence). CDR3 nucleotides: TGTGCCACCAGCAGAGAACCTCCAGGGGTACCCAGGGAGACCCAGTACTTC. Protein: CATSREPPGVPRETQYF.

This clone was recorded only once. The chain has TRBV5-1 and TRBJ2-3, with unresolved D. V shed 4 bases and J shed 3 bases, with 15 bases lying between them. This CDR3 spans 15 amino acids. CDR1 is SGHRS and CDR2 is YFSETQ in the germline V gene. The CDR3 region is CASSMAATSTDTQYF. Here the CDR3 DNA reads TGCGCCAGCAGCATGGCGGCGACATCTACAGATACGCAGTATTTT.

The genes are TRBV9 and TRBJ2-7; a possible D gene is TRBD1 (7 bases). This CDR3 contains 14 residues. Germline CDR1 is SGDLS and CDR2 is YYNGEE. V lost 5 bases, J lost 2 bases, and 14 bases lay in between. The CDR3 reads CASSWGDSAYEQYF. In nucleotides, the CDR3 is TGTGCCAGCAGTTGGGGGGACAGTGCCTACGAGCAGTACTTC. Supplemented by reference TRBV9 and TRBJ2-7, the full variable domain reads DSGVTQTPKHLITATGQRVTLRCSPRSGDLSVYWYQQSLDQGLQFLIQYYNGEERAKGNILERFSAQQFPDLHSELNLSSLELGDSALYFCASSWGDSAYEQYFGPGTRLTVT.

The gene calls are TRBV28 and TRBJ1-1; D is unresolved. Germline assignment: CDR1 MDHEN and CDR2 SYDVKM. The CDR3 length is 14 residues. V lost 6 bases to trimming and J lost 2 bases, with 13 bases between them. CDR3 in amino acids: CASSPGDFNTEAFF. The DNA of the CDR3 is TGTGCCAGCAGCCCCGGGGATTTTAACACTGAAGCTTTCTTT.

The chain employs TRBV6-5 and TRBJ1-1, with D perhaps matching TRBD1 (5 bases). This CDR3 region has 12 residues. V was clipped by 5 bases and J by 8 bases, with 12 bases between them. CDR1 and CDR2 from the germline V gene are MNHEY and SVGAGI. The CDR3 sequence: CASSRAAGEAFF. The CDR3 region has the DNA TGTGCCAGCAGTCGGGCGGCAGGGGAAGCTTTCTTT.